This T cell receptor beta chain was observed in a study of cytotoxic CD8 clonotypes in ibrutinib-treated CLL. Repertoires were generated with immunoSEQ multiplex PCR, while TCRdb's copy carries only in-frame clones and drops some. Here the sample spans 35,000 or so clones, 70% to 80% being singletons. General study findings and limits: Progressing patients had sampling times that differed from those of sustained-remission patients. At progression, clonality fell back toward baseline after rising at ibrutinib response.

Comment on this clone: Its antigen is currently unknown.

The CDR3 is 15 amino acids. Trimming took off 2 bases at V and 5 bases at J, with 15 bases between the two ends. Germline V gene data show CDR1 as SQVTM and CDR2 as ANQGSEA. The TCR comes from a human donor with chronic lymphocytic leukemia. The sequencing used PBMCs, collected at disease progression, from a patient treated with ibrutinib. J is TRBJ1-4 and V is TRBV29-1; D unresolved. CDR3 sequence reads: CSVETPGSENEKLFF. The CDR3, as DNA: TGCAGCGTTGAAACGCCAGGCAGCGAGAATGAAAAACTGTTTTTT.